This T cell receptor (beta chain) was found in a study of T cell responses to AZD1222 COVID-19 vaccine. Findings and limits, study-wide: Spike-specific TCR depth and breadth grew after two AZD1222 doses. Donors were largely white British and mainly female; clonal diversity was possibly underestimated. Baseline antibody screening turned up just a handful of seropositive AZD1222 recipients. Repertoire sampling occurred only after the peak T cell response.

This CDR3 has 14 residues. V lost 2 bases and J 1 base, leaving 8 bases between the germline ends. The germline gives CDR1 MNHEY, CDR2 SVGAGI. Profiling relied on immunoSEQ multiplex PCR, and the TCRdb table lists in-frame clones only, not all of them. In the table there are more than 60,000 clones, 65% to 90% of which are singletons. This clone has more than one count but fewer than ten. Its antigen remains unknown. This chain joins TRBV6-5 and TRBJ2-5; D call uncertain. The sequence derives from an adult in good health. The input for sequencing was peripheral blood, taken on day 0 of AZD1222 vaccination. CDR3 DNA: TGTGCCAGCAGTTACCCTGACTCCCAAGAGACCCAGTACTTC. Residues: CASSYPDSQETQYF.